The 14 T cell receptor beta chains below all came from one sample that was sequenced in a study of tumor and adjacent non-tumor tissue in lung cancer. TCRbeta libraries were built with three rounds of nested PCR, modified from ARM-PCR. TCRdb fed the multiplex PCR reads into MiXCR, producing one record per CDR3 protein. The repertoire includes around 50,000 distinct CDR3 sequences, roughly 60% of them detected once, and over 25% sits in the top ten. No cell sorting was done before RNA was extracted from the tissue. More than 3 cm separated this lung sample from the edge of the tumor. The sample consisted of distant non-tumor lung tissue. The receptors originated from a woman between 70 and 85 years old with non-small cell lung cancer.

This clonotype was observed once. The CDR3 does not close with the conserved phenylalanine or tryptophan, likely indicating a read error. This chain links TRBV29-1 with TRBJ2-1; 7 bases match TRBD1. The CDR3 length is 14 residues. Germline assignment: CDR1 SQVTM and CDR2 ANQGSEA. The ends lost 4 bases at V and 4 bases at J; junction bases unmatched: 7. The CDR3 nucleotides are TGCAGCGTTGCGGACAGGCGATGTTACAATGAGCAGTTCGTC. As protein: CSVADRRCYNEQFV.

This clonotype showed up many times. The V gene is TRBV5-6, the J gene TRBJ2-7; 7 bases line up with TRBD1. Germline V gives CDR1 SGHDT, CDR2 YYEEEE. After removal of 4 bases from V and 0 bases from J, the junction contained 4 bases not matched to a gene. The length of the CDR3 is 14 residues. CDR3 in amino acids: CASSTGQFSYEQYF. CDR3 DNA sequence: TGTGCCAGCAGCACGGGACAGTTCTCCTACGAGCAGTACTTC.

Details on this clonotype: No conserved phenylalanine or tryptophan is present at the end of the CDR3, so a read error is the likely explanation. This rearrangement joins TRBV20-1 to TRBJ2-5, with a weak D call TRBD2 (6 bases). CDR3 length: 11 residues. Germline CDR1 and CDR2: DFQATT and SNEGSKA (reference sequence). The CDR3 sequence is CIGTAGETQYI. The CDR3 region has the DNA TGCATCGGGACCGCGGGGGAGACCCAGTACATC.

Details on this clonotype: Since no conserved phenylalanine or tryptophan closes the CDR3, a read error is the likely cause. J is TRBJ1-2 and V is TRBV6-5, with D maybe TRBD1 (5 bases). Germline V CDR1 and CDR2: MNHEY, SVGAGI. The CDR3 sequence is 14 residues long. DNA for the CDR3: TGTGCCAGCAGTTACCAGGGAGGGAATTATGTCTACACCTCC. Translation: CASSYQGGNYVYTS.

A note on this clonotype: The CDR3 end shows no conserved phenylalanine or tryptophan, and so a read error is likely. CDR3 DNA: TGTGCCAGCAGTTTAACCTTCGGCCAAGAGACCCAGTACCTC. Protein: CASSLTFGQETQYL. This chain uses TRBV28 with TRBJ2-5, with D uncertain. Germline V gene lookup returns CDR1 MDHEN and CDR2 SYDVKM. Trimming removed 2 bases from V and 1 base from J, with 8 bases in between. This CDR3 contains 14 residues.

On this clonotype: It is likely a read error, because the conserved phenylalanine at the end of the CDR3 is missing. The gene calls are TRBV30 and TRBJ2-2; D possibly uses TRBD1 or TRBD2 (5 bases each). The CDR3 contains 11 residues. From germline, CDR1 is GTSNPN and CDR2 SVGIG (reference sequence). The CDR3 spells CAWERNGGLFS. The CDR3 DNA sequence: TGTGCCTGGGAACGGAATGGGGGGCTGTTTTCT.

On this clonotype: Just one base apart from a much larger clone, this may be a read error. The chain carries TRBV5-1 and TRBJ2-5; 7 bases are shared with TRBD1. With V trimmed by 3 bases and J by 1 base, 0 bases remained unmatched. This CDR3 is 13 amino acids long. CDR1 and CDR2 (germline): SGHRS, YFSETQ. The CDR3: CASSWDSQETQYF. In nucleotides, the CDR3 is TGCGCCAGCAGCTGGGACAGCCAAGAGACCCAGTACTTC.

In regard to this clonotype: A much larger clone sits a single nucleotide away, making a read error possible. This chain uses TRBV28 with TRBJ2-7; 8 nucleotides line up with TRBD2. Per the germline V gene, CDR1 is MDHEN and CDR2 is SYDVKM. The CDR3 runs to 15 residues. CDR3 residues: CASCLVGGGSDEQYF. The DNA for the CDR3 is TGTGCCAGCTGTTTAGTCGGGGGGGGTTCGGACGAGCAGTACTTC.

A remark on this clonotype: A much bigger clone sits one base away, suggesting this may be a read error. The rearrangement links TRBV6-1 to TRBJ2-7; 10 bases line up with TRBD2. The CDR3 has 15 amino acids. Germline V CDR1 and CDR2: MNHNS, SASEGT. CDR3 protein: CASSERLAGDYEQNF. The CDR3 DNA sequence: TGTGCCAGCAGTGAAAGGCTAGCGGGAGACTACGAGCAGAACTTC.

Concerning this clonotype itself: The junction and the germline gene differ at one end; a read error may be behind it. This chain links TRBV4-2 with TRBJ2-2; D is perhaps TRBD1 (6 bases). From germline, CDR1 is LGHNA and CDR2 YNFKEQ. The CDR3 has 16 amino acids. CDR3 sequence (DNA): TGTGCCAGCGGCCAAGATTGGGACACGAAAACCGGGGAGCTGTTTTTT. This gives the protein CASGQDWDTKTGELFF.

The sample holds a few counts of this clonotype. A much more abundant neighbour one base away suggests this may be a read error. The CDR3 DNA reads TGTGCCAGGAGTACCACTAGCAACATTCAGTACTTC. Protein sequence: CARSTTSNIQYF. V is TRBV12-3 or TRBV12-4 and J is TRBJ2-4, with TRBD2 as a possible D gene (6 bases). The CDR3 is 12 amino acids. V lost 9 bases and J 7 bases, leaving 13 bases between the germline ends.

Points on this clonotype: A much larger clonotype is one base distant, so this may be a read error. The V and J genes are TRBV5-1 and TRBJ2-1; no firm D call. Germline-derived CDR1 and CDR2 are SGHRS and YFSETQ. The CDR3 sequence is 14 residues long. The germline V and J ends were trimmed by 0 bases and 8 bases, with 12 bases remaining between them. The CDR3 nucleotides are TGCGCCAGCAGCTTGGATAGCTCTCTAGATGAGCAGTTCTTC. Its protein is CASSLDSSLDEQFF.

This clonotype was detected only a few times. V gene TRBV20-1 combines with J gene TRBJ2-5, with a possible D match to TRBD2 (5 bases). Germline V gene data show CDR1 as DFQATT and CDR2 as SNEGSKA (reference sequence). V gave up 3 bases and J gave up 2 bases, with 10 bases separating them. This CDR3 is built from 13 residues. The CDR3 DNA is TGCAGTGCTAGGACGGGAATGCAAGAGACCCAGTACTTC. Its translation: CSARTGMQETQYF.

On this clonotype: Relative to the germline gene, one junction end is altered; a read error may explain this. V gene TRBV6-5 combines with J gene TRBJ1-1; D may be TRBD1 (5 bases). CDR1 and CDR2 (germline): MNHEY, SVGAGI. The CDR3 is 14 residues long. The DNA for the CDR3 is TGTGTCAGTACTATAAATCTGGACAACACTGAAGTTTTCTTT. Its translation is CVSTINLDNTEVFF.